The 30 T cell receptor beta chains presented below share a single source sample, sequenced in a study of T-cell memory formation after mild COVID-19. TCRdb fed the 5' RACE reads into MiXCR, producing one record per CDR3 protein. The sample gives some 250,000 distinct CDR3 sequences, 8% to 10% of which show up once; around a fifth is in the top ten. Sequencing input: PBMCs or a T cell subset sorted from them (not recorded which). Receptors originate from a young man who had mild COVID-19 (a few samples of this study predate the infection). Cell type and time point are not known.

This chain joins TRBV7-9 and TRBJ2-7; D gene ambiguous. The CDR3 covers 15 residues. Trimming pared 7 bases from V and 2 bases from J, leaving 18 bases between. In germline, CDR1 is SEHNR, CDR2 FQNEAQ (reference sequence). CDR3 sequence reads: CASTLTAENTYEQYF. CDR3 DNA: TGTGCCAGCACCCTAACAGCCGAGAACACCTACGAGCAGTACTTC.

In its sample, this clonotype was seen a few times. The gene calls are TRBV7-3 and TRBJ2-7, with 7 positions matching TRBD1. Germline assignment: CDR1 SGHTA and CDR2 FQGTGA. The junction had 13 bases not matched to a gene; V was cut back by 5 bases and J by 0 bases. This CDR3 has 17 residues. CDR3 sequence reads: CASSAISGTESSYEQYV. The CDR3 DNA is TGTGCCAGCAGCGCGATATCCGGGACAGAAAGCTCCTACGAGCAGTACGTC.

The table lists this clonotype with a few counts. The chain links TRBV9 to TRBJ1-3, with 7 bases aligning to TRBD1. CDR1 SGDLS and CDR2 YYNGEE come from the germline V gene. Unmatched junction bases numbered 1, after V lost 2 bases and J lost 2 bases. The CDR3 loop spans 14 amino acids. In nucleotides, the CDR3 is TGTGCCAGCAGCGTCGGGACAGCTGGAAACACCATATATTTT. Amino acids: CASSVGTAGNTIYF.

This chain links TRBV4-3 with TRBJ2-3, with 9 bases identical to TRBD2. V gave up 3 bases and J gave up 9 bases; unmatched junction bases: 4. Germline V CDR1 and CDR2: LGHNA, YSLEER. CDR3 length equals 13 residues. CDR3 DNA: TGCGCCAGCAGCCAGGAGCTAGCGGGGACGCAGTATTTT. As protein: CASSQELAGTQYF.

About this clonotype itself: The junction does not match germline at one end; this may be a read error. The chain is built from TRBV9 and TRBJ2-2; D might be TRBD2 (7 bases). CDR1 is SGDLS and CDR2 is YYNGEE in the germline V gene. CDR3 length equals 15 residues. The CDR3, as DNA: TGTGCCAGCAGCCCCCCAGGGGCGGGGGCCGGGGAGCTGTATTTT. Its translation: CASSPPGAGAGELYF.

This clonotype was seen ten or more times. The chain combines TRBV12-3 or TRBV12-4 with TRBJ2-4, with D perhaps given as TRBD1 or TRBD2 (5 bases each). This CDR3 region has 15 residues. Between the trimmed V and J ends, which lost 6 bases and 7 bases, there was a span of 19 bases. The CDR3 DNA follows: TGTGCCAGCAGCCCAGACAAACACAGGACTAACATTCAGTACTTC. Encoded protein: CASSPDKHRTNIQYF.

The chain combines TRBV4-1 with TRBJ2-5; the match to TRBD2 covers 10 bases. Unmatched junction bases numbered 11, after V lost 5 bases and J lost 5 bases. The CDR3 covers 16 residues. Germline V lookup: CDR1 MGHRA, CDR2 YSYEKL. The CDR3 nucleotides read TGCGCCAGCAGCTCCCGACTAGCGGGTACGCGGGAGACCCAGTACTTC. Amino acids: CASSSRLAGTRETQYF.

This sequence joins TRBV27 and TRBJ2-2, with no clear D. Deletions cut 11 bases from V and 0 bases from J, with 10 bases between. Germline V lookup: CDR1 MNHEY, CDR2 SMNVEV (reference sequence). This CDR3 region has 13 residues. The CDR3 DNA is TGTGCCGTGCGAGACCCGAACACCGGGGAGCTGTTTTTT. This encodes CAVRDPNTGELFF.

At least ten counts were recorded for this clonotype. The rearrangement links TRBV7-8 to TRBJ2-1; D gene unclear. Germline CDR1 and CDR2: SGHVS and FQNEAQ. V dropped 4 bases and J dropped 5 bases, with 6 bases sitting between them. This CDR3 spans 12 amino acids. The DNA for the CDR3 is TGTGCCAGCAGCTCCTTTAACAATGAGCAGTTCTTC. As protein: CASSSFNNEQFF.

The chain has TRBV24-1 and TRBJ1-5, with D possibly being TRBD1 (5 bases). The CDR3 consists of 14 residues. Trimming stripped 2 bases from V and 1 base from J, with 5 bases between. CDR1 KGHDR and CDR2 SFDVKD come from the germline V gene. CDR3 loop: CATSDWDSNQPQHF. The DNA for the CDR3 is TGTGCCACCAGTGATTGGGACAGCAATCAGCCCCAGCATTTT.

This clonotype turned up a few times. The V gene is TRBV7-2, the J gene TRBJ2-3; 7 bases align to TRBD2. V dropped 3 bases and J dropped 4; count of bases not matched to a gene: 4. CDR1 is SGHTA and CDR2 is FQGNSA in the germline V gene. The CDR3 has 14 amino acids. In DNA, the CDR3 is TGTGCCAGCAGCTTCAGGCTAGCGGCAGATACGCAGTATTTT. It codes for CASSFRLAADTQYF.

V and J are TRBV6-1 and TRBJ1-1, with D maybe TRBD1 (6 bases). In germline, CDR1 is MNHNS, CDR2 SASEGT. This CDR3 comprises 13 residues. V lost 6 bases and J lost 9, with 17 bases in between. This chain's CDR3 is CASRASGQPKAFF. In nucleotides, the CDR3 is TGTGCCAGCAGGGCGAGCGGACAGCCCAAAGCTTTCTTT.

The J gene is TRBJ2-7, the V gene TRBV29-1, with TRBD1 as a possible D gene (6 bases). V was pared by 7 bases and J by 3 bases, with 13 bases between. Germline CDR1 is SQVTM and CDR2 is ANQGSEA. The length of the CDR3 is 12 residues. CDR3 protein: CSAGQKDYEQYF. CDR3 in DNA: TGCAGCGCCGGACAGAAAGACTACGAGCAGTACTTC.

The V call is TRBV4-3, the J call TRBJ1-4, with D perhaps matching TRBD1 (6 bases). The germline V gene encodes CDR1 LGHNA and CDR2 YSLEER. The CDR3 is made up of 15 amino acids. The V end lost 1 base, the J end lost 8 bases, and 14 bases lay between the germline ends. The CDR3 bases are TGCGCCAGCAGCCAAGGTGGGGGGCTGCGAGAAAAACTGTTTTTT. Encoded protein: CASSQGGGLREKLFF.

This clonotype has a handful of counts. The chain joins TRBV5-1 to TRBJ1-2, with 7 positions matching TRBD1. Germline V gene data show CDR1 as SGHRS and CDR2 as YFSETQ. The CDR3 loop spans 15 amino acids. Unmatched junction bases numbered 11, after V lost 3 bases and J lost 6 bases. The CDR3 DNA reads TGCGCCAGCAGCTCAACCTCAGGGGGTCCGGATGGCTACACCTTC. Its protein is CASSSTSGGPDGYTF.

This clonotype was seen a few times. The DNA of the CDR3 is TGCGCCAGCAGCCCAAGGGAGGACAATGAGCAGTTCTTC. Translated: CASSPREDNEQFF. This rearrangement joins TRBV5-1 to TRBJ2-1, with a tentative D call TRBD2 (6 bases). V lost 4 bases, J lost 5 bases, and 10 bases lay in between. Germline V gene sequence: CDR1 SGHRS, CDR2 YFSETQ. The CDR3 has 13 residues.

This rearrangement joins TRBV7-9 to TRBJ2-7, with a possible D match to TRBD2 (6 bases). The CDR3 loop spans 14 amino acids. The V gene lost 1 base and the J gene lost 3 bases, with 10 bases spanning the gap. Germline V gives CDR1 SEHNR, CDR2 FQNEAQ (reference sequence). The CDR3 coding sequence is TGTGCCAGCAGCTTAGATGGCGGGGTCTACGAGCAGTACGTC. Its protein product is CASSLDGGVYEQYV.

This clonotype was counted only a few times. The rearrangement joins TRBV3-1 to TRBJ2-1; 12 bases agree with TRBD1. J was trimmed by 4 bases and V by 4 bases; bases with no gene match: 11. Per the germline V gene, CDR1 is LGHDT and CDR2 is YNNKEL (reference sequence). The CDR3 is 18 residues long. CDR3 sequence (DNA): TGTGCCAGCAGCCCTGATTTGTCGGGACAGGGGGCTTACAATGAGCAGTTCTTC. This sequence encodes CASSPDLSGQGAYNEQFF.

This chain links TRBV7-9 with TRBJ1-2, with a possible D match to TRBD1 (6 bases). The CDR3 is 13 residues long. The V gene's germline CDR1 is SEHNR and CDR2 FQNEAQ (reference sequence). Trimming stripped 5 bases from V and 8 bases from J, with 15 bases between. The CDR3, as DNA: TGTGCCAGCAGCGCTACAGGGAGTGGAGGCTACACCTTC. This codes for CASSATGSGGYTF.

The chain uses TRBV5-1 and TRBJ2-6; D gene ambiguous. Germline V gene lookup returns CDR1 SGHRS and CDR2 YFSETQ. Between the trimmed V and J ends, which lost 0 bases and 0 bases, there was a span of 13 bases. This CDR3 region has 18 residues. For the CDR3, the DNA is TGCGCCAGCAGCTTGGAAGGATCGCTGGGCTCTGGGGCCAACGTCCTGACTTTC. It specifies CASSLEGSLGSGANVLTF.

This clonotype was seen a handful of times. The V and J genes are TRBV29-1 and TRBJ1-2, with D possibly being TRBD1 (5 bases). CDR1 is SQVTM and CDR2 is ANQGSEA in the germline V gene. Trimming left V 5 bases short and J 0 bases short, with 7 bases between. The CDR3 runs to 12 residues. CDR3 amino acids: CSVTGPNYGYTF. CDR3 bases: TGCAGCGTTACAGGCCCTAACTATGGCTACACCTTC.

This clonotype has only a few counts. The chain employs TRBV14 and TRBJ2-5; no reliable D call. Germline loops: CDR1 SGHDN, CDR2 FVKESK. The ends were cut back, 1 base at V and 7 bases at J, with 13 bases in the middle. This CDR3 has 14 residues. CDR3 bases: TGTGCCAGCAGCCAAGGGTGGCAGTACGGGACCCAGTACTTC. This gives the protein CASSQGWQYGTQYF.

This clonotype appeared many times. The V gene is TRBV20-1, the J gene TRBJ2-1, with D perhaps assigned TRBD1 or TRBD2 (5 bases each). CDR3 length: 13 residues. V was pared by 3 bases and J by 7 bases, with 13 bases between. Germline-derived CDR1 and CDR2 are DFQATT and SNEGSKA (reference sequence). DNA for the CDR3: TGCAGTGCTAGGGGGGTCCTGGGGAATGAGCAGTTCTTC. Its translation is CSARGVLGNEQFF.

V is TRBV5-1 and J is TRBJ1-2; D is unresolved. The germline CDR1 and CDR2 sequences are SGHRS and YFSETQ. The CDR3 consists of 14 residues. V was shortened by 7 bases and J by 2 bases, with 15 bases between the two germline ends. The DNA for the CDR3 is TGCGCCAGCTGGGTGGCGGGAACAAACTATGGCTACACCTTC. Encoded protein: CASWVAGTNYGYTF.

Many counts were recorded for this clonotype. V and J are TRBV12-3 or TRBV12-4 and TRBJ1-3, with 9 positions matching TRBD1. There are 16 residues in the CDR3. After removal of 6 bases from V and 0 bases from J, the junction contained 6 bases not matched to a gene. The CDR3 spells CASSRDRVSSGNTIYF. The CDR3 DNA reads TGTGCCAGCAGCCGGGACAGGGTCTCCTCTGGAAACACCATATATTTT.

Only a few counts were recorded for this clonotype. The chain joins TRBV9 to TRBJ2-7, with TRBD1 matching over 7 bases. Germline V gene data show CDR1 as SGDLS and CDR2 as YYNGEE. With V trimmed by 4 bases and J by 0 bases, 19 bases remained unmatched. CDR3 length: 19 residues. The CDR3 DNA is TGTGCCAGCAGCCCCCTAGAGCCCTCCGACAGGGCCAGCTCCTACGAGCAGTACGTC. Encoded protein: CASSPLEPSDRASSYEQYV.

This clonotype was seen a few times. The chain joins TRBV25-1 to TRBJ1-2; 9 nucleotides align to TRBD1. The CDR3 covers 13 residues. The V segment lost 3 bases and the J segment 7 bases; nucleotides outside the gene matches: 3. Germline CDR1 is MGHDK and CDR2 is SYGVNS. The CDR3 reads CASSEGTGTGYTF. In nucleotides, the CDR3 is TGTGCCAGCAGTGAGGGGACAGGGACTGGCTACACCTTC.

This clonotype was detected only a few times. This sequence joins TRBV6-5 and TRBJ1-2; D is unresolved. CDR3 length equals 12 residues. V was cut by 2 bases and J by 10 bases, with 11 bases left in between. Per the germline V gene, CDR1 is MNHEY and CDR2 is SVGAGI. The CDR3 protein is CASSYDSFDYTF. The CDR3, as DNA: TGTGCCAGCAGTTACGACTCCTTTGACTACACCTTC.

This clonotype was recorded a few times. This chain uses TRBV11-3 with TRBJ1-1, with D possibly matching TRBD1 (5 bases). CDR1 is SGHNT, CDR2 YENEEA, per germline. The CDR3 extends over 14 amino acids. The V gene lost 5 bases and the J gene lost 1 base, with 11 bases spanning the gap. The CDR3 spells CASSDSSKNTEAFF. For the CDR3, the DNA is TGTGCCAGCAGCGACAGCTCTAAGAACACTGAAGCTTTCTTT.

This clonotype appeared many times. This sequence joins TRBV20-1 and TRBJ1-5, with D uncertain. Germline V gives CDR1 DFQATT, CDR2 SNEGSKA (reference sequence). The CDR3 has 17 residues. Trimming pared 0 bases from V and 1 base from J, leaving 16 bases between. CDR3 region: CSAREGRGIVSNQPQHF. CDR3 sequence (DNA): TGCAGTGCTAGAGAGGGTCGAGGGATCGTCAGCAATCAGCCCCAGCATTTT.